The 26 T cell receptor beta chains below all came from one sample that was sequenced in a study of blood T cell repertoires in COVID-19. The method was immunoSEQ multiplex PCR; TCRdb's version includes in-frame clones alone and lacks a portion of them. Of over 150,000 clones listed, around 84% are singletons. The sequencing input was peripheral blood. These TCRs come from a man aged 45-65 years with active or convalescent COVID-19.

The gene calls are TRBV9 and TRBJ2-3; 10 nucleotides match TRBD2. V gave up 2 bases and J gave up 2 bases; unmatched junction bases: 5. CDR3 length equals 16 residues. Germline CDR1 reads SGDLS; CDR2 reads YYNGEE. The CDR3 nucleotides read TGTGCCAGCAGCGTTAGCGGGAGGCCCGCCACAGATACGCAGTATTTT. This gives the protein CASSVSGRPATDTQYF.

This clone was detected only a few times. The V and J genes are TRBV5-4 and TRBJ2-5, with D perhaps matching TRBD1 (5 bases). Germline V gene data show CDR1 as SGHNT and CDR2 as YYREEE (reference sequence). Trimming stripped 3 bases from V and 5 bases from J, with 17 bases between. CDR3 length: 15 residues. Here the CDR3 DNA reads TGTGCCAGCAGCTCACCTCAGGGATCATCGGAGACCCAGTACTTC. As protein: CASSSPQGSSETQYF. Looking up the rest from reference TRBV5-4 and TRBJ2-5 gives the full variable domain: ETGVTQSPTHLIKTRGQQVTLRCSSQSGHNTVSWYQQALGQGPQFIFQYYREEENGRGNFPPRFSGLQFPNYSSELNVNALELDDSALYLCASSSPQGSSETQYFGPGTRLLVL.

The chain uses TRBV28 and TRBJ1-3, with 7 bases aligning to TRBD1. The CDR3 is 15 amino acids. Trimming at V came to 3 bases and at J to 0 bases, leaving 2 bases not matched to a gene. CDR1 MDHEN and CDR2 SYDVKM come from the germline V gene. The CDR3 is CASSLDRSSGNTIYF. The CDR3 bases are TGTGCCAGCAGTTTGGACAGGAGCTCTGGAAACACCATATATTTT.

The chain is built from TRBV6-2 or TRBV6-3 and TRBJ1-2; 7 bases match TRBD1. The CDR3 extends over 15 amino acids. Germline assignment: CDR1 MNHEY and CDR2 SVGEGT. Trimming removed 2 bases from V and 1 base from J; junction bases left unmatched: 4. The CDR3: CASSYGQALNYGYTF. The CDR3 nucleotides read TGTGCCAGCAGTTACGGACAGGCTCTTAACTATGGCTACACCTTC.

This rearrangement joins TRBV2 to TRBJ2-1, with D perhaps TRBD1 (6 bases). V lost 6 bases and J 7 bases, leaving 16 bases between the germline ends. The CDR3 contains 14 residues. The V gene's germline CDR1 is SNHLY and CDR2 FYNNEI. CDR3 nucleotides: TGTGCCAGCAGGTCAAACAGGGACACGAATGAGCAGTTCTTC. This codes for CASRSNRDTNEQFF.

For the CDR3, the DNA is TGTGCCAGCAGCTTGGTGGCAGATCGCTACACCTTC. Protein product: CASSLVADRYTF. This chain uses TRBV5-5 with TRBJ1-2; D remains unclear. Looked up from germline, CDR1 is SGHKS and CDR2 is YYEKEE (reference sequence). This CDR3 contains 12 residues. Trimming cost V 0 bases and J 9 bases, with 9 bases left between them. Using reference TRBV5-5 and TRBJ1-2 for the parts outside the CDR3, the full variable domain is DAGVTQSPTHLIKTRGQQVTLRCSPISGHKSVSWYQQVLGQGPQFIFQYYEKEERGRGNFPDRFSARQFPNYSSELNVNALLLGDSALYLCASSLVADRYTFGSGTRLTVV.

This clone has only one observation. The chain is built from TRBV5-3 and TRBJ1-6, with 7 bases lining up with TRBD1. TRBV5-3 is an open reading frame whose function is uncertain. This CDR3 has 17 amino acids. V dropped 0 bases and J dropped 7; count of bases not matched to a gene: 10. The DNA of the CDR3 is TGTGCCAGAAGCTTGGAATCGAGAACAGGGGTGAATTCACCCCTCCACTTT. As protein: CARSLESRTGVNSPLHF.

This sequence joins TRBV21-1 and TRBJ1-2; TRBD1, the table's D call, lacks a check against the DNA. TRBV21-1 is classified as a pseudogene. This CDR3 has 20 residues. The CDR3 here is CASSKALTHSDRGYNYGYTF. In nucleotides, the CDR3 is TGTGCCAGCAGCAAAGCCCTTACCCATTCCGACAGGGGATATAACTATGGCTACACCTTC.

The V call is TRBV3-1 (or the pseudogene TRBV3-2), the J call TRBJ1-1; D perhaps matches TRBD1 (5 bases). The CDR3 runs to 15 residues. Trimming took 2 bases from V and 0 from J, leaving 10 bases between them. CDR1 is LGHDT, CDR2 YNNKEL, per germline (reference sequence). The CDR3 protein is CASSQTTEMNTEAFF. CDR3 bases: TGTGCCAGCAGCCAAACGACAGAGATGAACACTGAAGCTTTCTTT.

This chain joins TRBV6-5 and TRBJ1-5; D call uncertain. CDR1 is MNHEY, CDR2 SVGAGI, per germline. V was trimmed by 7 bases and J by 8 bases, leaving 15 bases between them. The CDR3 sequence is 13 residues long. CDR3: CASNQNLVEPQHF. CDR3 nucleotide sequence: TGTGCCAGCAATCAGAATCTAGTTGAGCCCCAGCATTTT.

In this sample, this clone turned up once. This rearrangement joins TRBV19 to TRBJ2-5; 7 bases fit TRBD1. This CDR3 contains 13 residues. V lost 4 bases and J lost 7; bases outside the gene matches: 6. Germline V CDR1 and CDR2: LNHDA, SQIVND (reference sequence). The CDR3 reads CASSTSGGRTQYF. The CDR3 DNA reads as TGTGCCAGTAGTACCTCAGGGGGACGGACCCAGTACTTC.

The CDR3 coding sequence is TGTGCCAGCTCACCACCGACAGGGCAGAAGGGCTACACCTTC. The encoded protein is CASSPPTGQKGYTF. The chain has TRBV18 and TRBJ1-2, with 7 nucleotides matching TRBD1. The V gene end was trimmed by 0 bases and the J gene end by 8 bases; junction bases not matched to a gene: 6. CDR1 KGHSH and CDR2 LQKENI come from the germline V gene. The CDR3 extends over 14 amino acids.

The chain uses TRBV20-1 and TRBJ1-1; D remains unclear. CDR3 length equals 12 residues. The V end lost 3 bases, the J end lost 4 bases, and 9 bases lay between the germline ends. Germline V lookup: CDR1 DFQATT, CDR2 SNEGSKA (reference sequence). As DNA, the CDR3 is TGCAGTGCTAGTCCCGGGGTCACTGAAGCTTTCTTT. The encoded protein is CSASPGVTEAFF.

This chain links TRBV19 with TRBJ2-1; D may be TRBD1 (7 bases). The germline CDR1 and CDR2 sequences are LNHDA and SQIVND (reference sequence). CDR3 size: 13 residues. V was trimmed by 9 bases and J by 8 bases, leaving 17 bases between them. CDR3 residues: CASQGGTRDEQFF. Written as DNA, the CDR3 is TGTGCCAGCCAGGGGGGAACACGGGATGAGCAGTTCTTC.

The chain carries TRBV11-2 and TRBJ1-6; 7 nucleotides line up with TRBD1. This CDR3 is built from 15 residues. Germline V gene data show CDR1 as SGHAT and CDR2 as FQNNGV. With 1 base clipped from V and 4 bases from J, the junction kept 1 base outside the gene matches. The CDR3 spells CASSLGQGYNSPLHF. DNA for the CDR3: TGTGCCAGCAGCTTAGGACAGGGATATAATTCACCCCTCCACTTT.

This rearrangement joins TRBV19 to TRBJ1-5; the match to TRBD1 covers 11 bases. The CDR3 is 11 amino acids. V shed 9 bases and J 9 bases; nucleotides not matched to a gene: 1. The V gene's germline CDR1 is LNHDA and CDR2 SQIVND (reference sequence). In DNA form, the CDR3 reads TGTGCCAGCGGGACAGGGGGGCCCCAGCATTTT. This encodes CASGTGGPQHF.

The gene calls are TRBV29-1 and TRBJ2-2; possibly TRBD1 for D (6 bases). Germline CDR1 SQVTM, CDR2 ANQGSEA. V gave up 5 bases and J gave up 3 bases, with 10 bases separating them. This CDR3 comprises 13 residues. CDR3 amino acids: CSVLDSDTGELFF. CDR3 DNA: TGCAGCGTTCTGGACAGTGACACCGGGGAGCTGTTTTTT.

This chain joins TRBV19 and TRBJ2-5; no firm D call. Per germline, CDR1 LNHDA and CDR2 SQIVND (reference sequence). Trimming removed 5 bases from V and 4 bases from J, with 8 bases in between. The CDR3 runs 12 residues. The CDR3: CASSFSRETQYF. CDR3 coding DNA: TGTGCCAGTAGTTTTAGTCGAGAGACCCAGTACTTC.

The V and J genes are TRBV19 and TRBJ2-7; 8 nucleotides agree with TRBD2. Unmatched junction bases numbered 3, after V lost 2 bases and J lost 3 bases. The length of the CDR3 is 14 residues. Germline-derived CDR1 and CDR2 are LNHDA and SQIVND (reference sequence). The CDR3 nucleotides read TGTGCCAGTAGTATACCGGGGGGGGTCTACGAGCAGTACTTC. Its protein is CASSIPGGVYEQYF.

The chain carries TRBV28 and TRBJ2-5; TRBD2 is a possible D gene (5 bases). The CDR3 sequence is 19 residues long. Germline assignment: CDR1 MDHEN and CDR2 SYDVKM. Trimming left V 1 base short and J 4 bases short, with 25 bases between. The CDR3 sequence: CASSLSGWTRRASGETQYF. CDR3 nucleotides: TGTGCCAGCAGTTTATCTGGGTGGACTCGTCGGGCTAGTGGAGAGACCCAGTACTTC.

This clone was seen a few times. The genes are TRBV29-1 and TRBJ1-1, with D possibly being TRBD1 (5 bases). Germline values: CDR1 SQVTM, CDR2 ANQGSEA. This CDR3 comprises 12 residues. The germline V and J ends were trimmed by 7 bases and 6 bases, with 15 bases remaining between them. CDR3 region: CSGRDPGAEAFF. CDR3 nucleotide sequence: TGCAGCGGAAGGGACCCGGGAGCTGAAGCTTTCTTT.

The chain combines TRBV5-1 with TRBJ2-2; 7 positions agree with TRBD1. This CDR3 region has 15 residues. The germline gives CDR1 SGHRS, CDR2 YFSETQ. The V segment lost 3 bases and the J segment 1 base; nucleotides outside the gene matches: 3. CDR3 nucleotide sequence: TGCGCCAGCAGCTACAGGACAGGGAACACCGGGGAGCTGTTTTTT. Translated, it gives CASSYRTGNTGELFF.

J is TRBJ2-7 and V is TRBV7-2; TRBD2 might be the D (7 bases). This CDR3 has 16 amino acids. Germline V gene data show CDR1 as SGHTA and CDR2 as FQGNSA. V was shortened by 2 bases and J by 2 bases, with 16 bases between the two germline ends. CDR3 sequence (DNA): TGTGCCAGCAGCTTAAAGTGGGCGGGGGCGACCTACGAGCAGTACTTC. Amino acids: CASSLKWAGATYEQYF.

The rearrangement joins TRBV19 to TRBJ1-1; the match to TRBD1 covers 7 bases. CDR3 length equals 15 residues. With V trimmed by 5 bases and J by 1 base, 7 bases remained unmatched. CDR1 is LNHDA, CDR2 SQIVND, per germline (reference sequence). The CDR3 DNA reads TGTGCCAGTAGTCCCATGGACAGGACGAACACTGAAGCTTTCTTT. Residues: CASSPMDRTNTEAFF.

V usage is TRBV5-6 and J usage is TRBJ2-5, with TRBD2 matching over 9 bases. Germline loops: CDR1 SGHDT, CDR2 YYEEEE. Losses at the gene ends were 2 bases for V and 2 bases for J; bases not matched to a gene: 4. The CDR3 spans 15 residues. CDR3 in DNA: TGTGCCAGCAGCTTAGCGGGGGGCCCTCAAGAGACCCAGTACTTC. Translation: CASSLAGGPQETQYF.

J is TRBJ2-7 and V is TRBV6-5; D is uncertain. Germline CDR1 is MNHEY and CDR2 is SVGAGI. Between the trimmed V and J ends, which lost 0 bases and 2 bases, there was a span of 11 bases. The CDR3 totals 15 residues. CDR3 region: CASSYSVGDPYEQYF. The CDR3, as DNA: TGTGCCAGCAGTTACTCGGTCGGTGATCCCTACGAGCAGTACTTC.